The sequence of this TCR beta chain was determined in a study of shared T cell receptors in the human thymus. Germline V gene sequence: CDR1 SGHDN, CDR2 FVKESK. The CDR3 has 16 residues. Losses at the gene ends were 0 bases for V and 8 bases for J; bases not matched to a gene: 12. Here immunoSEQ multiplex PCR was the method, and the copy in TCRdb shows in-frame clones only, minus some. The sample lists some 760,000 clones, 80% to 90% occurring once. The data were also submitted as part of a second study, on human thymus T cells. That report adds: Donation came from healthy Finnish infants having corrective surgery for congenital heart defects.

This chain connects TRBV14 to TRBJ1-2; 7 positions match TRBD1. The clonotype originates from a girl under two years old with a congenital heart defect. Sample: thymocytes. This chain's CDR3 is CASSQDGVAQGDGYTF. CDR3 in DNA: TGTGCCAGCAGCCAAGATGGAGTGGCGCAGGGGGACGGCTACACCTTC. Supplemented by reference TRBV14 and TRBJ1-2, the full variable domain reads EAGVTQFPSHSVIEKGQTVTLRCDPISGHDNLYWYRRVMGKEIKFLLHFVKESKQDESGMPNNRFLAERTGGTYSTLKVQPAELEDSGVYFCASSQDGVAQGDGYTFGSGTRLTVV.